This T cell receptor beta chain was retrieved from a study of blood T cell repertoires in COVID-19. As for the study in general: In each case, the material was cDNA or gDNA derived from T cells, B-cell-depleted T cells, or PBMCs.

How the authors handled the data: Scientists estimated how many nucleated cells there were by amplifying reference gene primers. Some clones are missing from TCRdb's copy, which holds only in-frame ones; the method was immunoSEQ multiplex PCR. That table furnishes V, J and clone size, whereas the DNA furnished D and trimming. The data hold 350,000 or so clones, with 92% observed a single time. Grouping used clinical history reported by participants in a survey and questionnaire. What the recovered Cohort 3 donors had was two negative PCRs, clearance, or symptom resolution. V gave up 3 bases and J gave up 6 bases; unmatched junction bases: 7. CDR1 is SEHNR, CDR2 FQNEAQ, per germline (reference sequence). The length of the CDR3 is 14 residues.

Sequencing used PBMCs or T cells enriched from blood (not recorded which). The sequence was obtained from a woman aged 25 to 39 who had recovered from COVID-19. This sequence joins TRBV7-9 and TRBJ1-1; TRBD1 aligns across 7 bases. The CDR3, as DNA: TGTGCCAGCAGCTTTGACAGGGTTAAGGCTGAAGCTTTCTTT. Residues: CASSFDRVKAEAFF. Full variable domain (remainder filled in from reference TRBV7-9 and TRBJ1-1): DTGVSQNPRHKITKRGQNVTFRCDPISEHNRLYWYRQTLGQGPEFLTYFQNEAQLEKSRLLSDRFSAERPKGSFSTLEIQRTEQGDSAMYLCASSFDRVKAEAFFGQGTRLTVV.